One sample yielded the 20 T cell receptor beta chains listed below, sequenced in a study of shared clonotypes between healthy human individuals. Produced via immunoSEQ multiplex PCR; TCRdb's table is partial and in-frame only. The table includes over a million clones, 65% to 75% detected once. Material: memory CD4+ T cells sorted from blood. The subset denotes: CD45RA-negative fraction. The source of these receptors is a young man in good health.

V usage is TRBV5-1 and J usage is TRBJ2-5; D not resolved. Deletions cut 2 bases from V and 4 bases from J, with 15 bases between. Per germline, CDR1 SGHRS and CDR2 YFSETQ. The CDR3 consists of 15 residues. CDR3 nucleotides: TGCGCCAGCAGCTTACCTCCTCGAAGACCAGAGACCCAGTACTTC. Protein product: CASSLPPRRPETQYF.

The chain has TRBV5-6 and TRBJ2-2; the D is unclear. This CDR3 contains 13 residues. V lost 7 bases to trimming and J lost 6 bases, with 13 bases between them. CDR1 is SGHDT and CDR2 is YYEEEE in the germline V gene. The CDR3 coding sequence is TGTGCCAGCTATCCTTTTGGGTCCGGGGAGCTGTTTTTT. Its translation: CASYPFGSGELFF.

This clone has just a few counts. V is TRBV6-6 and J is TRBJ1-4; a weak D match, TRBD1 (6 bases). The CDR3 sequence is 15 residues long. From germline, CDR1 is MNHNY and CDR2 SVGAGI (reference sequence). V gave up 7 bases and J gave up 5 bases, with 17 bases separating them. The CDR3 is CASNKPRGLNEKLFF. CDR3 nucleotide sequence: TGTGCCAGCAATAAACCCAGGGGACTCAATGAAAAACTGTTTTTT.

CDR3 region: CASKIAGGQDTQYF. In DNA form, the CDR3 reads TGCGCCAGCAAAATAGCGGGGGGCCAAGATACGCAGTATTTT. The chain joins TRBV10-2 to TRBJ2-3; 10 bases line up with TRBD2. V gave up 7 bases and J gave up 5 bases; unmatched junction bases: 6. Germline V gene lookup returns CDR1 WSHSY and CDR2 SAAADI. The length of the CDR3 is 14 residues.

The CDR3 DNA reads TGTGCCAGCAGTTCCGGGACAGGGGGCGTTCGCTCTGAAGCTTTCTTT. This encodes CASSSGTGGVRSEAFF. J is TRBJ1-1 and V is TRBV5-4; TRBD1 aligns across 12 bases. J lost 6 bases, V lost 5 bases, and 11 bases had no gene match. CDR1 and CDR2 (germline): SGHNT, YYREEE (reference sequence). This CDR3 spans 16 amino acids.

CDR3 in DNA: TGTGCCAGCAGTTCCCCACCCCGGGGGGATACGCAGTATTTT. As protein: CASSSPPRGDTQYF. The chain employs TRBV6-5 and TRBJ2-3; tentative D call: TRBD2 (6 bases). Trimming pared 4 bases from V and 6 bases from J, leaving 14 bases between. The CDR3 is 14 residues long. The germline gives CDR1 MNHEY, CDR2 SVGAGI.

The chain links TRBV7-2 to TRBJ2-7, with 9 bases matching TRBD2. Per the germline V gene, CDR1 is SGHTA and CDR2 is FQGNSA. The CDR3 runs 14 residues. V gave up 3 bases and J gave up 7 bases; unmatched junction bases: 7. For the CDR3, the DNA is TGTGCCAGCAGCTTCTCTAGCGGGACTGAAGAGCAGTACTTC. The encoded protein is CASSFSSGTEEQYF.

This clone came up once. The chain uses TRBV7-6 and TRBJ2-5, with TRBD2 identical over 8 bases. The end of the DNA aligns better with TRBJ2-7, so the J call may be wrong. The CDR3 has 15 amino acids. The germline V gene has CDR1 SGHVS and CDR2 FNYEAQ. CDR3 in DNA: TGTGCCAGCAGCTCCAAGACCGGGACTAGTACCGAGCAGTACTTC. Translating it yields CASSSKTGTSTEQYF.

This chain connects TRBV5-1 to TRBJ1-4; the D gene is possibly TRBD1 (6 bases). Between the trimmed V and J ends, which lost 1 base and 8 bases, there was a span of 18 bases. This CDR3 is 16 amino acids long. Germline lookup yields CDR1 SGHRS and CDR2 YFSETQ. CDR3 protein: CASSLSQGSSLEKLFF. The CDR3 coding sequence is TGCGCCAGCAGCTTGTCACAGGGAAGTTCGCTGGAAAAACTGTTTTTT. The full variable domain, its missing parts supplied by reference TRBV5-1 and TRBJ1-4, is KAGVTQTPRYLIKTRGQQVTLSCSPISGHRSVSWYQQTPGQGLQFLFEYFSETQRNKGNFPGRFSGRQFSNSRSEMNVSTLELGDSALYLCASSLSQGSSLEKLFFGSGTQLSVL.

In the case of this clone: This specimen includes other DNA sequences encoding the same CDR3. As DNA, the CDR3 is TGTGCCAGCAGCTTAGCCCGATACAATGAGCAGTTCTTC. Its translation is CASSLARYNEQFF. The chain combines TRBV11-2 with TRBJ2-1, with D unresolved. The germline V gene has CDR1 SGHAT and CDR2 FQNNGV. Trimming removed 1 base at V and 4 bases at J, with 5 bases between. This CDR3 contains 13 residues.

There are a few counts of this clone. The rearrangement links TRBV29-1 to TRBJ1-1; tentative D call: TRBD1 (5 bases). The CDR3 consists of 13 residues. Between the trimmed V and J ends, which lost 5 bases and 5 bases, there was a span of 15 bases. Germline-derived CDR1 and CDR2 are SQVTM and ANQGSEA. The CDR3 DNA follows: TGCAGCGTTTCCGGACGGGAGGGGACTGAAGCTTTCTTT. Encoded protein: CSVSGREGTEAFF.

This clone was counted only a few times. The chain couples TRBV10-3 to TRBJ1-2; no clear D. The germline V and J ends were trimmed by 0 bases and 7 bases, with 12 bases remaining between them. The CDR3 spans 14 residues. CDR1 ENHRY and CDR2 SYGVKD come from the germline V gene. The CDR3 spells CAISESTPLPGYTF. The CDR3 bases are TGTGCCATCAGTGAGTCGACCCCTCTCCCTGGCTACACCTTC.

The V and J genes are TRBV4-1 and TRBJ2-3; the D gene is possibly TRBD1 (6 bases). Trimming took off 0 bases at V and 2 bases at J, with 12 bases between the two ends. The germline V gene encodes CDR1 MGHRA and CDR2 YSYEKL. CDR3 length: 16 residues. In DNA form, the CDR3 reads TGCGCCAGCAGCCAAGATCCAGGGGTCCCCACAGATACGCAGTATTTT. Protein product: CASSQDPGVPTDTQYF.

V usage is TRBV6-5 and J usage is TRBJ1-4; D is possibly TRBD1 (6 bases). The CDR3 length is 15 residues. Trimming removed 5 bases from V and 8 bases from J, with 18 bases in between. The V gene's germline CDR1 is MNHEY and CDR2 SVGAGI. The CDR3 nucleotides read TGTGCCAGCAGTCGAGCAGGGGCGGGAGCCGAAAAACTGTTTTTT. This codes for CASSRAGAGAEKLFF.

J is TRBJ1-2 and V is TRBV6-5; a weak D match, TRBD1 (5 bases). The V gene lost 6 bases and the J gene lost 2 bases, with 13 bases spanning the gap. Germline-derived CDR1 and CDR2 are MNHEY and SVGAGI. The CDR3 is 14 amino acids. The chain's CDR3 is CASRTGTGNYGYTF. Here the CDR3 DNA reads TGTGCCAGCAGAACCGGGACGGGAAACTATGGCTACACCTTC.

The chain is built from TRBV11-2 and TRBJ1-1, with 7 positions matching TRBD1. The CDR3 is 12 amino acids. CDR1 is SGHAT, CDR2 FQNNGV, per germline. The V gene end was trimmed by 5 bases and the J gene end by 9 bases; junction bases not matched to a gene: 6. CDR3 sequence: CASSPRQGKAFF. Here the CDR3 DNA reads TGTGCCAGCAGCCCCAGACAGGGTAAAGCTTTCTTT.

The chain is built from TRBV6-1 and TRBJ2-7; D uncertain. The germline CDR1 and CDR2 sequences are MNHNS and SASEGT. The CDR3 is made up of 13 amino acids. Trimming cost V 3 bases and J 0 bases, with 6 bases left between them. CDR3 sequence: CASSDYGSYEQYF. In DNA, the CDR3 is TGTGCCAGCAGTGACTACGGCTCCTACGAGCAGTACTTC.

The chain recombines TRBV18 with TRBJ2-7; D call uncertain. The CDR3 length is 14 residues. Germline CDR1 reads KGHSH; CDR2 reads LQKENI. Deletions cut 3 bases from V and 2 bases from J, with 11 bases between. The CDR3 nucleotides are TGTGCCAGCTCACCGGGTCGACAAACCTACGAGCAGTACTTC. Translation: CASSPGRQTYEQYF.

This chain links TRBV10-3 with TRBJ2-2; 10 bases agree with TRBD1. CDR1 ENHRY and CDR2 SYGVKD come from the germline V gene. V lost 7 bases and J lost 3; bases outside the gene matches: 5. The CDR3 totals 15 residues. DNA of the CDR3: TGTGCCATCAACGGACAGGGGGTTCACACCGGGGAGCTGTTTTTT. Its protein product is CAINGQGVHTGELFF.

The CDR3 region is CASSSRQGNNEQYF. As DNA, the CDR3 is TGTGCCAGCAGCTCCCGACAGGGGAATAACGAGCAGTACTTC. The V gene is TRBV7-2, the J gene TRBJ2-7; TRBD1 matches 8 bases. Per the germline V gene, CDR1 is SGHTA and CDR2 is FQGNSA. This CDR3 contains 14 residues. The junction had 7 bases not matched to a gene; V was cut back by 4 bases and J by 5 bases.